Shown below are 27 T cell receptor beta chains from a single sample sequenced in a study of T cells in Graves' hyperthyroidism and ophthalmopathy. RNA transcripts were the template for amplifying TCR beta CDR3 regions. HTBI primers drove first-round RT-PCR of the TCR CDR3. TCRdb re-derived calls from the multiplex PCR reads in MiXCR, one entry per CDR3 protein. In the table there are about 740,000 distinct CDR3 sequences, less than 15% of which are singletons. Sequenced sample: blood. These receptors originate from a woman younger than 35 with Graves' hyperthyroidism.

The table lists this clonotype with a few counts. This chain links TRBV5-6 with TRBJ2-7; 14 bases agree with TRBD2. Germline V gene sequence: CDR1 SGHDT, CDR2 YYEEEE. This CDR3 is built from 17 residues. The trim removed 4 bases at V and 4 bases at J, leaving 10 bases unmatched. The chain's CDR3 is CASSQTAGTSGRYEQYF. CDR3 bases: TGTGCCAGCAGCCAAACCGCCGGGACTAGCGGGAGATACGAGCAGTACTTC.

This clonotype has a count of ten or more. The rearrangement uses TRBV6-1 and TRBJ1-5, with D unresolved. This CDR3 has 15 amino acids. The germline gives CDR1 MNHNS, CDR2 SASEGT. Between the trimmed V and J ends, which lost 6 bases and 0 bases, there was a span of 12 bases. The CDR3 is CASRNDINSNQPQHF. The CDR3 nucleotides read TGTGCCAGCAGAAACGACATCAATAGCAATCAGCCCCAGCATTTT.

The chain is built from TRBV6-9 and TRBJ1-4, with D perhaps TRBD1 (5 bases). Trimming left V 3 bases short and J 5 bases short, with 13 bases between. The CDR3 runs to 15 residues. Germline lookup yields CDR1 MNHGY and CDR2 SVAAGI. The CDR3 loop is CASSYQGTANEKLFF. CDR3 coding DNA: TGTGCCAGCAGTTACCAAGGGACCGCGAATGAAAAACTGTTTTTT.

This chain joins TRBV5-4 and TRBJ1-1; 11 nucleotides align to TRBD1. This CDR3 region has 14 residues. Unmatched junction bases numbered 3, after V lost 2 bases and J lost 6 bases. Germline CDR1 is SGHNT and CDR2 is YYREEE (reference sequence). The CDR3 nucleotides are TGTGCCAGCAGCTTAGGACAGGGGGCGTCTGAAGCTTTCTTT. This codes for CASSLGQGASEAFF.

The table lists this clonotype with a few counts. The chain employs TRBV18 and TRBJ2-7, with D perhaps matching TRBD2 (5 bases). V was shortened by 1 base and J by 2 bases, with 9 bases between the two germline ends. CDR1 is KGHSH, CDR2 LQKENI, per germline. The CDR3 is 14 residues long. The CDR3 here is CASSPRGLTYEQYF. Written as DNA, the CDR3 is TGTGCCAGCTCACCACGAGGACTTACCTACGAGCAGTACTTC. Filled out from reference TRBV18 and TRBJ2-7, the complete variable domain reads NAGVMQNPRHLVRRRGQEARLRCSPMKGHSHVYWYRQLPEEGLKFMVYLQKENIIDESGMPKERFSAEFPKEGPSILRIQQVVRGDSAAYFCASSPRGLTYEQYFGPGTRLTVT.

The chain employs TRBV7-2 and TRBJ1-5, with 7 bases fitting TRBD1. This CDR3 comprises 17 residues. The V gene end was trimmed by 3 bases and the J gene end by 0 bases; junction bases not matched to a gene: 8. Germline V gene data show CDR1 as SGHTA and CDR2 as FQGNSA. The CDR3 DNA reads TGTGCCAGCAGCTTGGGGGGGGACAGTTATAGCAATCAGCCCCAGCATTTT. This codes for CASSLGGDSYSNQPQHF.

This clonotype was seen at least ten times. The chain is built from TRBV18 and TRBJ2-3; D gene unclear. The CDR3 spans 13 residues. V dropped 3 bases and J dropped 9 bases, with 13 bases sitting between them. CDR1 is KGHSH and CDR2 is LQKENI in the germline V gene. The CDR3 region is CASSPRLADTQYF. CDR3 nucleotides: TGTGCCAGCTCACCCCGCCTGGCGGACACGCAGTATTTT.

This clonotype has a handful of counts. The chain couples TRBV7-8 to TRBJ1-1; D unresolved. This CDR3 has 14 amino acids. Germline CDR1 reads SGHVS; CDR2 reads FQNEAQ. Trimming shortened V by 5 bases and J by 0 bases, and 10 bases separated the two germline ends. The CDR3 bases are TGTGCCAGCAGCCCCGAAATACTGAACACTGAAGCTTTCTTT. Its translation: CASSPEILNTEAFF.

This clonotype was counted many times. The V gene is TRBV20-1, the J gene TRBJ1-2; a possible D gene is TRBD1 (5 bases). The CDR3 has 13 residues. V lost 3 bases and J lost 0, with 8 bases in between. Germline loops: CDR1 DFQATT, CDR2 SNEGSKA (reference sequence). Written as DNA, the CDR3 is TGCAGTGCTAGGCGACAGCCTAACTATGGCTACACCTTC. Its protein is CSARRQPNYGYTF.

The chain is built from TRBV18 and TRBJ1-3; a weak D match, TRBD1 (6 bases). Germline assignment: CDR1 KGHSH and CDR2 LQKENI. The V end was cut by 2 bases, the J end by 0 bases, with 14 bases between. The CDR3 is 17 amino acids. The CDR3 here is CASSPSGALVSGNTIYF. The CDR3 region has the DNA TGTGCCAGCTCACCATCGGGGGCACTCGTCTCTGGAAACACCATATATTTT.

This clonotype was counted many times. The chain uses TRBV28 and TRBJ1-5, with 10 nucleotides matching TRBD1. V lost 8 bases and J lost 3; bases outside the gene matches: 7. The germline CDR1 and CDR2 sequences are MDHEN and SYDVKM. The length of the CDR3 is 15 residues. The CDR3 region is CASRMTGGPNQPQHF. As DNA, the CDR3 is TGTGCCAGCCGAATGACAGGGGGCCCCAATCAGCCCCAGCATTTT.

The chain carries TRBV30 and TRBJ2-7, with D possibly being TRBD2 (5 bases). Germline V gene data show CDR1 as GTSNPN and CDR2 as SVGIG (reference sequence). V gave up 0 bases and J gave up 5 bases, with 17 bases separating them. The CDR3 length is 15 residues. CDR3 DNA: TGTGCCTGGAGTGTAGGGAGCACTGAGGGAGACGAGCAGTACTTC. This codes for CAWSVGSTEGDEQYF.

This clonotype was seen ten or more times. The CDR3 region has the DNA TGTGCCAGCAGTACCCCCGACAGGGGTCGCACTGAAGCTTTCTTT. Residues: CASSTPDRGRTEAFF. The gene calls are TRBV6-1 and TRBJ1-1; 8 bases agree with TRBD1. The CDR3 sequence is 15 residues long. Germline V gives CDR1 MNHNS, CDR2 SASEGT. V shed 5 bases and J 4 bases; nucleotides not matched to a gene: 9.

The chain is built from TRBV11-2 and TRBJ2-5; D perhaps matches TRBD1 (6 bases). The CDR3 sequence is 13 residues long. Germline values: CDR1 SGHAT, CDR2 FQNNGV. Trimming left V 3 bases short and J 5 bases short, with 10 bases between. The CDR3 nucleotides are TGTGCCAGCAGCTTTATACAGGGTGAGACCCAGTACTTC. Its translation is CASSFIQGETQYF.

This clonotype was observed at least ten times. The J gene is TRBJ1-1, the V gene TRBV12-3 or TRBV12-4; 7 bases match TRBD1. Trimming removed 5 bases from V and 4 bases from J; junction bases left unmatched: 4. The CDR3 is made up of 13 amino acids. This CDR3 is CASSPHRGTEAFF. Written as DNA, the CDR3 is TGTGCCAGCAGTCCACACAGGGGCACTGAAGCTTTCTTT.

In this sample, this clonotype turned up many times. V is TRBV2 and J is TRBJ1-1; 8 nucleotides agree with TRBD1. Germline CDR1 is SNHLY and CDR2 is FYNNEI. The trim removed 6 bases at V and 6 bases at J, leaving 0 bases unmatched. This CDR3 is built from 11 residues. In DNA form, the CDR3 reads TGTGCCAGCAGGACAGGGGCTGAAGCTTTCTTT. Protein product: CASRTGAEAFF.

There are many counts of this clonotype. For the CDR3, the DNA is TGTGCCACTTCCGCTTACGAGCAGTACTTC. Translation: CATSAYEQYF. The chain uses TRBV2 and TRBJ2-7, with D uncertain. This CDR3 is built from 10 residues. Between the trimmed V and J ends, which lost 10 bases and 4 bases, there was a span of 8 bases. From germline, CDR1 is SNHLY and CDR2 FYNNEI.

CDR3 amino acids: CASSPSGAQETQYF. The CDR3 nucleotides read TGCGCCAGCAGTCCAAGCGGGGCGCAAGAGACCCAGTACTTC. This chain links TRBV10-2 with TRBJ2-5, with 7 nucleotides matching TRBD2. CDR1 is WSHSY, CDR2 SAAADI, per germline. This CDR3 spans 14 amino acids. V was clipped by 5 bases and J by 2 bases; unmatched bases: 5.

As concerns this clonotype: With a much larger clone just one base away, this may be a read error. V is TRBV6-5 and J is TRBJ1-1; D is uncertain. The V gene's germline CDR1 is MNHEY and CDR2 SVGAGI. The CDR3 runs 13 residues. The CDR3 DNA follows: TGTGCCAGCAGTTTTTCGGGGAACACTGGAGCTTTCTTT. Translation: CASSFSGNTGAFF.

This clonotype was counted at least ten times. The J gene is TRBJ1-2, the V gene TRBV11-1; D gene unclear. The V gene lost 6 bases and the J gene lost 4 bases, with 18 bases spanning the gap. The CDR3 loop spans 15 amino acids. From germline, CDR1 is SGHAT and CDR2 FQDESV (reference sequence). CDR3: CASRQTQTVGYGYTF. The CDR3 region has the DNA TGTGCCAGCAGACAAACCCAGACGGTTGGCTATGGCTACACCTTC.

This clonotype was seen ten or more times. V gene TRBV12-3 or TRBV12-4 combines with J gene TRBJ2-3; D is perhaps TRBD2 (6 bases). The CDR3 extends over 16 amino acids. V was clipped by 6 bases and J by 0 bases, with 16 bases between them. The CDR3 is CASRPGLPTSTDTQYF. CDR3 DNA: TGTGCCAGCAGACCGGGACTCCCGACTAGCACAGATACGCAGTATTTT.

This clonotype occurred many times. The chain couples TRBV9 to TRBJ2-7, with no clear D. There are 16 residues in the CDR3. V was trimmed by 0 bases and J by 2 bases, leaving 15 bases between them. The germline V gene has CDR1 SGDLS and CDR2 YYNGEE. The DNA for the CDR3 is TGTGCCAGCAGCGTAGGAGCAGTCAACACCCCCTACGAGCAGTACTTC. Its translation: CASSVGAVNTPYEQYF.

Of note for this clonotype: This clone may be a read error of a much larger clone one base away. V gene TRBV11-2 combines with J gene TRBJ1-1; D ambiguous. The CDR3 totals 14 residues. The V end was cut by 3 bases, the J end by 6 bases, with 14 bases between. CDR1 and CDR2 from the germline V gene are SGHAT and FQNNGV. CDR3 loop: CASSLIDTAPEAFF. CDR3 nucleotide sequence: TGTGCCAGCAGCTTGATCGACACCGCCCCTGAAGCTTTCTTT.

A few counts support this clonotype. This rearrangement joins TRBV9 to TRBJ2-1; D gene uncertain. Germline lookup yields CDR1 SGDLS and CDR2 YYNGEE. The CDR3 sequence is 13 residues long. V was shortened by 2 bases and J by 5 bases, with 8 bases between the two germline ends. The CDR3 loop reads CASSVRRDNEQFF. As DNA, the CDR3 is TGTGCCAGCAGCGTGAGGAGAGACAATGAGCAGTTCTTC.

The gene calls are TRBV15 and TRBJ1-2, with D hard to call. The germline V gene encodes CDR1 LNHNV and CDR2 YYDKDF (reference sequence). Between the trimmed V and J ends, which lost 9 bases and 6 bases, there was a span of 14 bases. The CDR3 totals 12 residues. CDR3 bases: TGTGCCACTACCCGTTTCGGTGATGGCTACACCTTC. Protein sequence: CATTRFGDGYTF.

This clonotype has at least ten counts. The rearrangement joins TRBV6-6 to TRBJ2-7; possibly TRBD1 or TRBD2 for D (6 bases each). Trimming cost V 2 bases and J 2 bases, with 13 bases left between them. From germline, CDR1 is MNHNY and CDR2 SVGAGI (reference sequence). CDR3 length: 15 residues. CDR3: CASSYPWGATYEQYF. CDR3 DNA: TGTGCCAGCAGTTACCCTTGGGGGGCCACCTACGAGCAGTACTTC.

This clonotype was seen at least ten times. The chain has TRBV24-1 and TRBJ2-3, with 9 bases fitting TRBD2. The CDR3 has 15 amino acids. V lost 6 bases, J lost 4 bases, and 7 bases stayed unmatched. Germline CDR1 is KGHDR and CDR2 is SFDVKD. The CDR3 sequence is CATSMAGGPADTQYF. The DNA of the CDR3 is TGTGCCACCAGTATGGCGGGAGGGCCCGCAGATACGCAGTATTTT.